This T cell receptor (beta chain) stems from a study of shared clonotypes between healthy human individuals. The CDR3 totals 19 residues. Germline V lookup: CDR1 MNHEY, CDR2 SMNVEV (reference sequence). Profiling relied on immunoSEQ multiplex PCR, and the TCRdb table lists in-frame clones only, not all of them. Of a few hundred thousand clones in the sample, roughly three quarters were seen once. This clone was detected only a few times. The sequence came from a woman aged 40 to 49 in good health. Some clones in this sample may be carry-over from other donors' samples. The sequencing input was PBMCs. The V gene is TRBV27, the J gene TRBJ2-5; possible D gene TRBD2, 10 bases. TRBJ2-7 matches the DNA end more closely, so the J call is doubtful. CDR3 loop: CASSPRDREASGRSYEQYF. The CDR3 DNA is TGTGCCAGCAGTCCCCGGGACAGGGAGGCTAGCGGGAGAAGTTACGAGCAGTACTTC.